The clone carrying this TCR beta chain showed up just a few times. This sample was included in a study of blood T cell repertoires in COVID-19. Libraries were prepared by immunoSEQ multiplex PCR; TCRdb keeps only in-frame clonotypes and omits some of them. The sample lists 90,000 to 120,000 clones, 65% to 90% occurring once. This CDR3 is 15 amino acids long. Germline CDR1 KGHSH, CDR2 LQKENI. J lost 3 bases, V lost 5 bases, and 7 bases had no gene match. This receptor was taken from a man in his sixties with acute or convalescent COVID-19. What was sequenced was peripheral blood. The chain has TRBV18 and TRBJ1-5; 7 bases agree with TRBD1. The CDR3 DNA is TGTGCCAGCTCAGCCACCACAGGGGTCAATCAGCCCCAGCATTTT. Its translation: CASSATTGVNQPQHF.